This T cell receptor (beta chain) was obtained from a study of molecular identifiers for immune sequencing clone quantification. The study, taken as a whole, reports: One cell's worth of spiked Jurkat TCR RNA was reportedly detectable among about a million naive cells. Over 99% of effector molecules, but under 1% in naive cells, were held by clones with more than 20 RNA copies.

The CDR3 spans 13 residues. Looked up from germline, CDR1 is LNHDA and CDR2 is SQIVND (reference sequence). Trimming stripped 0 bases from V and 5 bases from J, with 4 bases between. Worth noting for this clonotype: Its antigen is currently unknown.

Making the bulk TCR libraries relied on previously described methods and listed TCR primers. MiXCR, applied by TCRdb to the PCR reads, yields one record per CDR3 protein. The sample lists around 94,000 distinct CDR3 sequences; less than 35% were seen once. The chain carries TRBV19 and TRBJ1-4, with D hard to call. Sequencing used naive CD8+ T cells from blood, with Jurkat cell RNA spiked in. Stated subset: FACS-sorted CD8+CD4-CCR7+CD45RA+ naive T cells. The TCR originated in a human donor in good health. Some libraries in this study had Jurkat cell RNA spiked in. CDR3 in amino acids: CASSIDWNEKLFF. CDR3 DNA sequence: TGTGCCAGTAGTATAGATTGGAATGAAAAACTGTTTTTT. Supplemented by reference TRBV19 and TRBJ1-4, the full variable domain reads DGGITQSPKYLFRKEGQNVTLSCEQNLNHDAMYWYRQDPGQGLRLIYYSQIVNDFQKGDIAEGYSVSREKKESFPLTVTSAQKNPTAFYLCASSIDWNEKLFFGSGTQLSVL.